Below, 32 T cell receptor beta chains from the same sample are listed, as sequenced in a study of regulatory and conventional T cells in RAG deficiency. Produced via immunoSEQ multiplex PCR; TCRdb's table is partial and in-frame only. Found here are roughly 30,000 clones, roughly 96% of them singletons; the top ten hold approximately 0.35%. Conventional CD4+ T cells were sorted from blood as CD25-low CD127-high cells. The sample was also linked to a second study, of regulatory T cells. From that study: Primers: 52 TRBV forward and 13 TRBJ reverse.

The sequencing input was CD25- CD4+ T cells sorted from blood. These receptors all come from a human donor in good health.

This chain joins TRBV7-2 and TRBJ2-3; D unclear. The ends were cut back, 3 bases at V and 6 bases at J, with 10 bases in the middle. CDR3 length: 13 residues. The germline V gene has CDR1 SGHTA and CDR2 FQGNSA. CDR3 sequence reads: CASSLPPVDTQYF. The CDR3 coding sequence is TGTGCCAGCAGCTTGCCCCCGGTGGATACGCAGTATTTT.

V gene TRBV5-1 combines with J gene TRBJ1-2; D may be TRBD1 (6 bases). CDR1 and CDR2 (germline): SGHRS, YFSETQ. The germline V and J ends were trimmed by 2 bases and 8 bases, with 16 bases remaining between them. The CDR3 has 14 residues. CDR3 DNA sequence: TGCGCCAGCAGCTTTATTCCAGGGGAAGGCGGCTACACCTTC. This gives the protein CASSFIPGEGGYTF.

This chain joins TRBV19 and TRBJ1-1; D possibly corresponds to TRBD1 (5 bases). Trimming took off 7 bases at V and 6 bases at J, with 27 bases between the two ends. The germline CDR1 and CDR2 sequences are LNHDA and SQIVND (reference sequence). This CDR3 is built from 17 residues. The CDR3 bases are TGTGCCAGTACCTTGGGGGGGGTGCTGATCTCCCAGGCTGAAGCTTTCTTT. As protein: CASTLGGVLISQAEAFF.

The chain uses TRBV29-1 and TRBJ2-1, with TRBD2 as a possible D gene (5 bases). Germline V gene sequence: CDR1 SQVTM, CDR2 ANQGSEA. The CDR3 loop spans 12 amino acids. Trimming took off 5 bases at V and 4 bases at J, with 9 bases between the two ends. This chain's CDR3 is CSVHREYNEQFF. The DNA of the CDR3 is TGCAGCGTTCACCGGGAATACAATGAGCAGTTCTTC.

This clone was seen a single time. V usage is TRBV19 and J usage is TRBJ2-3; 11 nucleotides agree with TRBD2. Germline V gene data show CDR1 as LNHDA and CDR2 as SQIVND (reference sequence). J lost 2 bases, V lost 5 bases, and 3 bases had no gene match. There are 15 residues in the CDR3. The CDR3 DNA is TGTGCCAGTAGTCAGACTAGCGGGACCACAGATACGCAGTATTTT. It specifies CASSQTSGTTDTQYF.

The V call is TRBV19, the J call TRBJ2-2; D possibly corresponds to TRBD2 (6 bases). The CDR3 is made up of 15 amino acids. Trimming removed 3 bases at V and 2 bases at J, with 10 bases between. Germline assignment: CDR1 LNHDA and CDR2 SQIVND (reference sequence). The CDR3 nucleotides read TGTGCCAGTAGTATTTTAGCGGATAACACCGGGGAGCTGTTTTTT. Its protein is CASSILADNTGELFF.

CDR3 bases: TGCGCCAGCAGCCCGGGTCGGGGCAATCAGCCCCAGCATTTT. Translation: CASSPGRGNQPQHF. The V call is TRBV5-1, the J call TRBJ1-5; the D is unclear. V was shortened by 4 bases and J by 2 bases, with 10 bases between the two germline ends. CDR1 and CDR2 (germline): SGHRS, YFSETQ. This CDR3 is built from 14 residues.

This clone has only a few counts. The rearrangement uses TRBV7-9 and TRBJ2-7; D is unclear. V was trimmed by 5 bases and J by 4 bases, leaving 12 bases between them. The germline V gene encodes CDR1 SEHNR and CDR2 FQNEAQ (reference sequence). This CDR3 comprises 13 residues. The DNA for the CDR3 is TGTGCCAGCAGCCAATCCCCCGGTTACGAGCAGTACTTC. Translating gives CASSQSPGYEQYF.

This chain joins TRBV10-3 and TRBJ2-5, with D perhaps TRBD2 (5 bases). This CDR3 contains 16 residues. V shed 0 bases and J shed 3 bases, with 14 bases lying between them. Germline values: CDR1 ENHRY, CDR2 SYGVKD. The CDR3 here is CAISESRGFGKETQYF. CDR3 nucleotide sequence: TGTGCCATCAGTGAGTCGAGAGGGTTCGGAAAAGAGACCCAGTACTTC.

This clone was counted between two and nine times. The chain uses TRBV6-1 and TRBJ1-4, with no clear D. Germline CDR1 is MNHNS and CDR2 is SASEGT. With 8 bases removed from V and 0 bases from J, the gap between germline ends came to 13 bases. The CDR3 is 15 residues long. In DNA, the CDR3 is TGTGCCAGCTGCCCTGCGGGTGCAACTAATGAAAAACTGTTTTTT. Its translation: CASCPAGATNEKLFF.

The rearrangement links TRBV27 to TRBJ2-2, with TRBD2 identical over 9 bases. Trimming removed 5 bases from V and 0 bases from J; junction bases left unmatched: 13. Looked up from germline, CDR1 is MNHEY and CDR2 is SMNVEV (reference sequence). The CDR3 totals 19 residues. The CDR3 coding sequence is TGTGCCAGCAGTCCTCTCGTTGCGGGAGGGGTGCCGAACACCGGGGAGCTGTTTTTT. Translation: CASSPLVAGGVPNTGELFF.

This sequence joins TRBV30 and TRBJ2-2, with 7 bases fitting TRBD2. The CDR3 runs to 13 residues. J lost 6 bases, V lost 4 bases, and 5 bases had no gene match. Germline loops: CDR1 GTSNPN, CDR2 SVGIG (reference sequence). CDR3 nucleotides: TGTGCCTGGAAGCGGGATTTCTCCGGGGAGCTGTTTTTT. Protein: CAWKRDFSGELFF.

The rearrangement links TRBV4-1 to TRBJ2-4, with 10 nucleotides matching TRBD1. Germline CDR1 is MGHRA and CDR2 is YSYEKL. The CDR3 has 18 residues. The V and J ends lost 0 bases and 1 base, in that order; junction bases with no gene match: 6. The CDR3 reads CASSQEGTGDVAKNIQYF. The CDR3 DNA reads as TGCGCCAGCAGCCAAGAGGGGACAGGGGATGTTGCCAAAAACATTCAGTACTTC.

Here the CDR3 reads CASSFRTGANEQFF. The CDR3 DNA reads TGTGCCAGCAGCTTTAGGACAGGGGCAAATGAGCAGTTCTTC. The chain couples TRBV7-6 to TRBJ2-1; the match to TRBD1 covers 9 bases. Germline CDR1 reads SGHVS; CDR2 reads FNYEAQ. The CDR3 runs to 14 residues. Germline trimming cut 3 bases from V and 7 bases from J; bases unmatched to any gene: 4.

The CDR3 sequence is CAFRTGGFGNQPQHF. CDR3 DNA sequence: TGTGCCTTCCGGACAGGGGGTTTCGGCAATCAGCCCCAGCATTTT. The chain uses TRBV30 and TRBJ1-5, with 10 positions matching TRBD1. V was pared by 7 bases and J by 2 bases, with 8 bases of the junction left unmatched. This CDR3 is 15 amino acids long. The germline CDR1 and CDR2 sequences are GTSNPN and SVGIG (reference sequence).

V gene TRBV18 combines with J gene TRBJ2-3, with D possibly being TRBD2 (6 bases). The CDR3 covers 16 residues. V dropped 2 bases and J dropped 4 bases, with 16 bases sitting between them. Germline V gene lookup returns CDR1 KGHSH and CDR2 LQKENI. The CDR3 DNA reads TGTGCCAGCTCACCATGGGGGGACCGGTTTGCAGATACGCAGTATTTT. Its translation: CASSPWGDRFADTQYF.

In its sample, this clone was seen once. This chain connects TRBV30 to TRBJ1-2; 11 nucleotides align to TRBD1. CDR3 length: 12 residues. V gave up 3 bases and J gave up 7 bases; unmatched junction bases: 1. The germline V gene encodes CDR1 GTSNPN and CDR2 SVGIG (reference sequence). DNA for the CDR3: TGTGCCTGGAGGGGGACAGGGGGTGGCTACACCTTC. Residues: CAWRGTGGGYTF.

The table lists this clone with a few counts. This sequence joins TRBV19 and TRBJ2-2; 10 bases are a match to TRBD1. The length of the CDR3 is 13 residues. Germline CDR1 reads LNHDA; CDR2 reads SQIVND (reference sequence). V dropped 10 bases and J dropped 8; count of bases not matched to a gene: 7. The CDR3 coding sequence is TGTGCCACCAGACAGGGGGCGTGGGGGGAGCTGTTTTTT. Translation: CATRQGAWGELFF. Supplemented by reference TRBV19 and TRBJ2-2, the full variable domain reads DGGITQSPKYLFRKEGQNVTLSCEQNLNHDAMYWYRQDPGQGLRLIYYSQIVNDFQKGDIAEGYSVSREKKESFPLTVTSAQKNPTAFYLCATRQGAWGELFFGEGSRLTVL.

This rearrangement joins TRBV7-2 to TRBJ1-3; 7 bases fit TRBD1. Germline trimming cut 4 bases from V and 0 bases from J; bases unmatched to any gene: 6. Looked up from germline, CDR1 is SGHTA and CDR2 is FQGNSA. This CDR3 is built from 16 residues. In nucleotides, the CDR3 is TGTGCCAGCAGCTCCGGGACAGTTAGCTCTGGAAACACCATATATTTT. Encoded protein: CASSSGTVSSGNTIYF.

This chain connects TRBV7-9 to TRBJ1-3; D might be TRBD1 (6 bases). The CDR3 consists of 17 residues. Germline CDR1 is SEHNR and CDR2 is FQNEAQ (reference sequence). V lost 1 base to trimming and J lost 0 bases, with 13 bases between them. CDR3 sequence reads: CASSLGRTGPSGNTIYF. DNA of the CDR3: TGTGCCAGCAGCTTAGGCCGAACAGGGCCCTCTGGAAACACCATATATTTT.

The table lists this clone with a count of one. One junction end disagrees with the germline gene, perhaps due to a read error. This chain links TRBV5-5 with TRBJ2-7; 7 bases fit TRBD1. CDR3 length equals 13 residues. Germline CDR1 SGHKS, CDR2 YYEKEE (reference sequence). The CDR3 region has the DNA TGTGCCAGCGGCTTGACGACAGGGCGAGGGCAGTACTTC. It yields the protein CASGLTTGRGQYF. The full variable domain, in which reference TRBV5-5 and TRBJ2-7 provide the parts outside the CDR3, is DAGVTQSPTHLIKTRGQQVTLRCSPISGHKSVSWYQQVLGQGPQFIFQYYEKEERGRGNFPDRFSARQFPNYSSELNVNALLLGDSALYLCASGLTTGRGQYFGPGTRLTVT.

The V call is TRBV18, the J call TRBJ2-4, with D unresolved. Germline V gives CDR1 KGHSH, CDR2 LQKENI. The V end lost 0 bases, the J end lost 3 bases, and 6 bases lay between the germline ends. The length of the CDR3 is 14 residues. The CDR3 coding sequence is TGTGCCAGCTCACCACCCGCAGACAAAAACATTCAGTACTTC. This translates into CASSPPADKNIQYF.

The chain recombines TRBV5-1 with TRBJ2-7; tentatively, D is TRBD1 (6 bases). V was pared by 7 bases and J by 3 bases, with 20 bases between. The germline CDR1 and CDR2 sequences are SGHRS and YFSETQ. The CDR3 runs 15 residues. Here the CDR3 DNA reads TGCGCCAGCGCCATAACCAGGGGATTGGTCTACGAGCAGTACTTC. It codes for CASAITRGLVYEQYF.

The V call is TRBV7-2, the J call TRBJ1-2, with 9 bases fitting TRBD1. This CDR3 has 17 residues. Per germline, CDR1 SGHTA and CDR2 FQGNSA. After removal of 4 bases from V and 7 bases from J, the junction contained 16 bases not matched to a gene. The CDR3 spells CASSSPGTGPRDGGYTF. The CDR3 nucleotides are TGTGCCAGCAGCTCACCCGGGACAGGGCCCCGTGATGGTGGCTACACCTTC.

This chain links TRBV9 with TRBJ2-7, with 12 bases identical to TRBD1. Germline lookup yields CDR1 SGDLS and CDR2 YYNGEE. J lost 7 bases, V lost 4 bases, and 12 bases had no gene match. The CDR3 contains 16 residues. CDR3: CASSLVGDRGLGEQYF. As DNA, the CDR3 is TGTGCCAGCAGCTTAGTAGGGGACAGGGGGCTTGGGGAGCAGTACTTC. The variable domain in full, with the rest retrieved from reference TRBV9 and TRBJ2-7, is DSGVTQTPKHLITATGQRVTLRCSPRSGDLSVYWYQQSLDQGLQFLIQYYNGEERAKGNILERFSAQQFPDLHSELNLSSLELGDSALYFCASSLVGDRGLGEQYFGPGTRLTVT.

The chain links TRBV18 to TRBJ1-1; unclear D gene. Germline V lookup: CDR1 KGHSH, CDR2 LQKENI. CDR3 length equals 14 residues. V lost 0 bases to trimming and J lost 1 base, with 6 bases between them. CDR3 nucleotide sequence: TGTGCCAGCTCACCACCGTCAGGGAACACTGAAGCTTTCTTT. This encodes CASSPPSGNTEAFF.

The rearrangement links TRBV14 to TRBJ2-5; 8 nucleotides line up with TRBD2. The CDR3 spans 17 residues. After removal of 2 bases from V and 7 bases from J, the junction contained 15 bases not matched to a gene. CDR1 SGHDN and CDR2 FVKESK come from the germline V gene. CDR3 region: CASSQWASSGTAGTQYF. CDR3 coding DNA: TGTGCCAGCAGCCAATGGGCGAGTAGCGGGACGGCGGGGACCCAGTACTTC.

The chain combines TRBV7-9 with TRBJ1-2, with D unresolved. Germline V gives CDR1 SEHNR, CDR2 FQNEAQ (reference sequence). V lost 5 bases and J lost 0, with 10 bases in between. This CDR3 region has 14 residues. The CDR3 reads CASSPDTANYGYTF. Here the CDR3 DNA reads TGTGCCAGCAGCCCAGACACAGCTAACTATGGCTACACCTTC. The full variable domain, in which reference TRBV7-9 and TRBJ1-2 provide the parts outside the CDR3, is DTGVSQNPRHKITKRGQNVTFRCDPISEHNRLYWYRQTLGQGPEFLTYFQNEAQLEKSRLLSDRFSAERPKGSFSTLEIQRTEQGDSAMYLCASSPDTANYGYTFGSGTRLTVV.

This clone was counted a single time. The chain joins TRBV7-8 to TRBJ2-7; 8 positions agree with TRBD2. The CDR3 covers 13 residues. CDR1 and CDR2 from the germline V gene are SGHVS and FQNEAQ. The CDR3 spells CATGSGGSYEQYF. CDR3 sequence (DNA): TGTGCTACCGGGAGCGGGGGTTCCTACGAGCAGTACTTC.

The V and J genes are TRBV18 and TRBJ1-5; 7 bases agree with TRBD1. The CDR3 totals 16 residues. V shed 5 bases, J shed 3 bases, and the junction held 10 bases outside the gene matches. CDR1 and CDR2 (germline): KGHSH, LQKENI. CDR3 protein: CASSSVGTEYNQPQHF. The CDR3 region has the DNA TGTGCCAGCTCATCGGTAGGGACAGAGTACAATCAGCCCCAGCATTTT.

This clone was seen only once. The chain couples TRBV19 to TRBJ1-5, with 7 positions matching TRBD1. In germline, CDR1 is LNHDA, CDR2 SQIVND (reference sequence). The CDR3 runs to 16 residues. J was trimmed by 3 bases and V by 4 bases; bases with no gene match: 9. The CDR3: CASSTTGALDNQPQHF. The CDR3, as DNA: TGTGCCAGTAGTACAACAGGGGCTCTTGACAATCAGCCCCAGCATTTT.

The chain recombines TRBV5-4 with TRBJ2-1; D perhaps matches TRBD2 (6 bases). This CDR3 spans 15 amino acids. Germline CDR1 reads SGHNT; CDR2 reads YYREEE (reference sequence). With 4 bases removed from V and 6 bases from J, the gap between germline ends came to 17 bases. CDR3 protein: CASSRSGGLLNEQFF. As DNA, the CDR3 is TGTGCCAGCAGCCGTAGCGGAGGGCTGCTCAATGAGCAGTTCTTC. Full variable domain (rest looked up from reference TRBV5-4 and TRBJ2-1): ETGVTQSPTHLIKTRGQQVTLRCSSQSGHNTVSWYQQALGQGPQFIFQYYREEENGRGNFPPRFSGLQFPNYSSELNVNALELDDSALYLCASSRSGGLLNEQFFGPGTRLTVL.